This entry is about one T cell receptor (beta chain). The source of the sample is a study of blood T cell repertoires in COVID-19. The germline CDR1 and CDR2 sequences are SNHLY and FYNNEI. This CDR3 has 14 amino acids. V was pared by 3 bases and J by 3 bases, with 1 base of the junction left unmatched. Produced via immunoSEQ multiplex PCR; TCRdb's table is partial and in-frame only. The repertoire holds over 90,000 clones, roughly 82% seen once, with around 4% in the top ten. This receptor was obtained from a human donor in a cohort sampled during active COVID-19. What was sequenced was peripheral blood. This chain connects TRBV2 to TRBJ2-5; 10 bases fit TRBD2. The CDR3, as DNA: TGTGCCAGCAGTGATACTAGCGGGGAAGAGACCCAGTACTTC. Translating gives CASSDTSGEETQYF.